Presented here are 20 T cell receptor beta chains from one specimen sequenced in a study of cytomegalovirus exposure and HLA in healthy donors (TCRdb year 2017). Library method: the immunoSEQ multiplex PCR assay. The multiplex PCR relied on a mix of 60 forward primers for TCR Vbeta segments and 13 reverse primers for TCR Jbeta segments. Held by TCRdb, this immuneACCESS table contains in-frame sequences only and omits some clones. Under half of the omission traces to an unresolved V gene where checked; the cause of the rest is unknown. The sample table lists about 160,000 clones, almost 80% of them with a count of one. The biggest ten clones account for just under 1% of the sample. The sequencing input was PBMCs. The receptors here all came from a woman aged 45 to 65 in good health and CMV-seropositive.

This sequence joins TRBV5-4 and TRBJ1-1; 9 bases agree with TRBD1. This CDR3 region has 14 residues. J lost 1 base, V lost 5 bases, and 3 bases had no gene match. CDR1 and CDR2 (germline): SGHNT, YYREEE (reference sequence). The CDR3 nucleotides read TGTGCCAGCAGTCGGGACAGGGCGAACACTGAAGCTTTCTTT. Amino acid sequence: CASSRDRANTEAFF.

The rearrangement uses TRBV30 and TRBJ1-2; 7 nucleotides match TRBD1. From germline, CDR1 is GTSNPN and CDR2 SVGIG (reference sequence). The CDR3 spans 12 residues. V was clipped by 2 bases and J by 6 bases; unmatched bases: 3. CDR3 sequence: CAWSTGADGYTF. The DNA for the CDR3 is TGTGCCTGGAGTACAGGGGCTGATGGCTACACCTTC. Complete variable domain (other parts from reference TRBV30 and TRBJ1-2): SQTIHQWPATLVQPVGSPLSLECTVEGTSNPNLYWYRQAAGRGLQLLFYSVGIGQISSEVPQNLSASRPQDRQFILSSKKLLLSDSGFYLCAWSTGADGYTFGSGTRLTVV.

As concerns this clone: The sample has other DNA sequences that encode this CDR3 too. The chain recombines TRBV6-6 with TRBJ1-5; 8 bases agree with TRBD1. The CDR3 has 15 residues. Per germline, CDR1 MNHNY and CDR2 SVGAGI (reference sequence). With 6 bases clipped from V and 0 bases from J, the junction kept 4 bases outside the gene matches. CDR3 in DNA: TGTGCCAGCAGCGGACAGGGACATAGCAATCAGCCCCAGCATTTT. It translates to CASSGQGHSNQPQHF.

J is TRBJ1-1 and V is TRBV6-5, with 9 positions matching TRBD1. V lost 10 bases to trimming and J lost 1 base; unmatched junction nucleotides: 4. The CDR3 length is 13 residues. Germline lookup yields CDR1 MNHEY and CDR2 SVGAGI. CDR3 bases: TGTGCCACCCGACAGGGGGAGAACACTGAAGCTTTCTTT. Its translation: CATRQGENTEAFF.

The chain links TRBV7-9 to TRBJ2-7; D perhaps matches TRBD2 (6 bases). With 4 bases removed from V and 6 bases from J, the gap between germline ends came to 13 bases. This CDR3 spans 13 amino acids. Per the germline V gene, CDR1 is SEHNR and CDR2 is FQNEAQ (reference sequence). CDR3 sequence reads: CASSSNNGGEQYF. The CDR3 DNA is TGTGCCAGCAGCTCAAATAACGGGGGCGAGCAGTACTTC.

The CDR3: CATNGGGQGYGKLFF. Here the CDR3 DNA reads TGTGCCACCAACGGGGGCGGACAGGGTTATGGAAAACTGTTTTTT. The rearrangement links TRBV28 to TRBJ1-4; 8 bases line up with TRBD1. Germline V lookup: CDR1 MDHEN, CDR2 SYDVKM. The junction had 17 bases not matched to a gene; V was cut back by 10 bases and J by 10 bases. The CDR3 is 15 amino acids. Drawing the rest from reference TRBV28 and TRBJ1-4, the complete variable domain is DVKVTQSSRYLVKRTGEKVFLECVQDMDHENMFWYRQDPGLGLRLIYFSYDVKMKEKGDIPEGYSVSREKKERFSLILESASTNQTSMYLCATNGGGQGYGKLFFGSGTQLSVL.

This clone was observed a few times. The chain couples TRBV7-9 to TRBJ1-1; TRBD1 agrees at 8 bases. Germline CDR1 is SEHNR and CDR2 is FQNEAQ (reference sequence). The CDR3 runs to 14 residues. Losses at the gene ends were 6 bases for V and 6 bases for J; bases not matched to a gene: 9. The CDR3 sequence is CASSPANRGSEAFF. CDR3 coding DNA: TGTGCCAGCAGTCCCGCCAACAGGGGGTCTGAAGCTTTCTTT. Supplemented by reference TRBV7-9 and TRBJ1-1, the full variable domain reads DTGVSQNPRHKITKRGQNVTFRCDPISEHNRLYWYRQTLGQGPEFLTYFQNEAQLEKSRLLSDRFSAERPKGSFSTLEIQRTEQGDSAMYLCASSPANRGSEAFFGQGTRLTVV.

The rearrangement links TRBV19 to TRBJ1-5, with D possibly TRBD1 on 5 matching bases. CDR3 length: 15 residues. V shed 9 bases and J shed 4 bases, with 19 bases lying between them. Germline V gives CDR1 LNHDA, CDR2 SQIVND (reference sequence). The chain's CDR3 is CASKALDIGNQPQHF. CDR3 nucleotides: TGTGCCAGCAAAGCCCTGGACATCGGGAATCAGCCCCAGCATTTT. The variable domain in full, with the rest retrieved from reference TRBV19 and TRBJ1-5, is DGGITQSPKYLFRKEGQNVTLSCEQNLNHDAMYWYRQDPGQGLRLIYYSQIVNDFQKGDIAEGYSVSREKKESFPLTVTSAQKNPTAFYLCASKALDIGNQPQHFGDGTRLSIL.

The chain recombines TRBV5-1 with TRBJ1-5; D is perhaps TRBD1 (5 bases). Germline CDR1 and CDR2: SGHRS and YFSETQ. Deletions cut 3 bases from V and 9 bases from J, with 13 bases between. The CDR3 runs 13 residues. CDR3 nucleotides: TGCGCCAGCAGCTCTCGTCCGGGGGGGCCCCAGCATTTT. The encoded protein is CASSSRPGGPQHF.

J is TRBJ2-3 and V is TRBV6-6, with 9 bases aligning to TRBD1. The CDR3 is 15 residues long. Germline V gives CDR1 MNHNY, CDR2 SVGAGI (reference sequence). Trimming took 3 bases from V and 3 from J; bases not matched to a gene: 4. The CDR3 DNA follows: TGTGCCAGCAGTTATACTGGACAGGGGACAGATACGCAGTATTTT. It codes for CASSYTGQGTDTQYF.

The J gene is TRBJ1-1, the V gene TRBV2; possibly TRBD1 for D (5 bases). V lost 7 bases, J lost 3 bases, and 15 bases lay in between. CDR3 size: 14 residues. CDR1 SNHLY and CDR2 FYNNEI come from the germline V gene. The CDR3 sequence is CASKTDGLDTEAFF. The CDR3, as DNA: TGTGCCAGCAAGACAGACGGGTTGGACACTGAAGCTTTCTTT.

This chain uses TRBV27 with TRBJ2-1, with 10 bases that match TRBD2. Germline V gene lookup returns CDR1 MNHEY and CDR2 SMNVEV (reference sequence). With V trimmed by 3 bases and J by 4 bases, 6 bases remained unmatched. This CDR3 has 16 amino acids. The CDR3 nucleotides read TGTGCCAGCAGTTTTGAGCGGGGGGGTCCTTACAATGAGCAGTTCTTC. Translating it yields CASSFERGGPYNEQFF.

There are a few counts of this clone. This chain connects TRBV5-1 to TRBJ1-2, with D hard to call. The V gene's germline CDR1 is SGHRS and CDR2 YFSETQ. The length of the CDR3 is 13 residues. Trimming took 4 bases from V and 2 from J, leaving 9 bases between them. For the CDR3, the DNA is TGCGCCAGCAGCCTGAACAACAACTATGGCTACACCTTC. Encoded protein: CASSLNNNYGYTF.

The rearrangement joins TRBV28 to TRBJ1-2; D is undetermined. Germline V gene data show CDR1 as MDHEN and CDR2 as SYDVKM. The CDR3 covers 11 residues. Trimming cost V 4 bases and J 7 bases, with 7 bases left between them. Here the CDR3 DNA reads TGTGCCAGCAGTTCCGTTTCTGGCTACACCTTC. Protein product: CASSSVSGYTF.

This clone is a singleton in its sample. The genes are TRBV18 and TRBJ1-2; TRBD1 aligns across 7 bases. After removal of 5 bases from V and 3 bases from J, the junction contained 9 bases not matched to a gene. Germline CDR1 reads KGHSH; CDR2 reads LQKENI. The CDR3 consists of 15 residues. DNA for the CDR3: TGTGCCAGCTCAACTCCGACAGGGTACGACTATGGCTACACCTTC. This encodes CASSTPTGYDYGYTF.

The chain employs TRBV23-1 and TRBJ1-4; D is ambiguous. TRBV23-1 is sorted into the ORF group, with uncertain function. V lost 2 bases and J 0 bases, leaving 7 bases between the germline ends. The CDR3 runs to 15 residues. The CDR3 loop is CASSQALPTNEKLFF. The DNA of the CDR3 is TGCGCCAGCAGTCAAGCGCTCCCAACTAATGAAAAACTGTTTTTT.

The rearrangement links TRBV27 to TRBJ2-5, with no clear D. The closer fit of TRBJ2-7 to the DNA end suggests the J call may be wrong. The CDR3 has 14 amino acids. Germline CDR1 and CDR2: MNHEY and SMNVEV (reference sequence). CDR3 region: CASSPTQFSYEQYF. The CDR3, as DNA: TGTGCCAGCAGTCCGACACAGTTCTCCTACGAGCAGTACTTC.

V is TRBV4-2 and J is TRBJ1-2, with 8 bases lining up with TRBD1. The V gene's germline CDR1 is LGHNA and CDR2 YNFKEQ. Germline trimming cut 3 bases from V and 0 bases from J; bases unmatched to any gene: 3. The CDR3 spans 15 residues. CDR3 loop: CASSQDRDPNYGYTF. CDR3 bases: TGTGCCAGCAGCCAGGACAGGGATCCTAACTATGGCTACACCTTC.

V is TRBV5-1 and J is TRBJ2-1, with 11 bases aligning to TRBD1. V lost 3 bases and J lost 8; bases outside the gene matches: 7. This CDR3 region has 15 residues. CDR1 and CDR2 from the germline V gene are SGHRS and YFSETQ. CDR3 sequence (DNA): TGCGCCAGCAGCTCAGGACAGGGGGCGGTCTATGAGCAGTTCTTC. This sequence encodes CASSSGQGAVYEQFF. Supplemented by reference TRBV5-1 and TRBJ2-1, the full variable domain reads KAGVTQTPRYLIKTRGQQVTLSCSPISGHRSVSWYQQTPGQGLQFLFEYFSETQRNKGNFPGRFSGRQFSNSRSEMNVSTLELGDSALYLCASSSGQGAVYEQFFGPGTRLTVL.

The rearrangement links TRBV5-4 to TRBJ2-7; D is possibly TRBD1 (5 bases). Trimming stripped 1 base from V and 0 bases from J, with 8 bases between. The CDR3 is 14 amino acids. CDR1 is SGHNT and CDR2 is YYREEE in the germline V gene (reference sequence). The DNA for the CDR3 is TGTGCCAGCAGCTTGAGGCAGGGCTCCTACGAGCAGTACTTC. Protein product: CASSLRQGSYEQYF.